These T cell receptor beta chains were read from a single sample in a study of OX40 agonist ivuxolimab in advanced cancers. The assay was immunoSEQ multiplex PCR, and TCRdb's table has in-frame clones only and misses some. This repertoire shows under 65,000 clones, 90% to 95% found once; its top ten account for roughly 20%. The sample in question was CD4+ or CD8+ T cells sorted from blood, obtained in a trial of the OX40 agonist ivuxolimab. The receptors here all came from an adult with an advanced solid tumor such as melanoma, head and neck, liver or kidney cancer. Both conserved end residues are part of each CDR3. A D gene is named only where the DNA matches it firmly. The size field is filled for only some rows; it gives once, few, many or a size class.

d_gene	j_gene	abundance	v_gene	CDR3nt	CDR3aa
TRBD1	TRBJ2-5	.	TRBV19	TGTGCCAGTAGTATGGACAGGCAAGAGACCCAGTACTTC	CASSMDRQETQYF
TRBD1	TRBJ2-7	.	TRBV27	TGTGCCAGCAGCTCCGGACAGGAAACTTACGAGCAGTACTTC	CASSSGQETYEQYF
TRBD1	TRBJ1-2	.	TRBV9	TGTGCCAGCAGCGCCCGGACAGGGGAGAGACATGGCTACACCTTC	CASSARTGERHGYTF
TRBD2	TRBJ2-4	.	TRBV13	TGTGCCAGCAGCGCGGGGGTAGCCAAAAACATTCAGTACTTC	CASSAGVAKNIQYF
TRBD1	TRBJ2-1	.	TRBV5-4	TGTGCCAGCAGCCCAACGGGACAGGTGAGCTCCTACAATGAGCAGTTCTTC	CASSPTGQVSSYNEQFF
.	TRBJ2-7	.	TRBV5-1	TGCGCCAGCAGATACACAGGGTCCGAGCAGTACTTC	CASRYTGSEQYF
.	TRBJ2-5	once	TRBV7-9	TGTGCCAGCAGCTTCTCAGGTCCGCGGGAGACCCAGTACTTC	CASSFSGPRETQYF
.	TRBJ2-5	.	TRBV13	TGTGCCAGCAGCTTAACTGTGTCTTCCCAAGAGACCCAGTACTTC	CASSLTVSSQETQYF
TRBD1	TRBJ1-2	.	TRBV7-9	TGTGCCAGCAGCGATTGGACAGGGACCGGCTACACCTTC	CASSDWTGTGYTF
.	TRBJ2-6	.	TRBV28	TGTGCCAGCAGTTTTCCCAGGGGTGGAGGGGCCAACGTCCTGACTTTC	CASSFPRGGGANVLTF
TRBD1	TRBJ2-1	.	TRBV28	TGTGCCAGCGCTGACTCACCGGACAGGGGTTGGGATGAGCAGTTCTTC	CASADSPDRGWDEQFF
TRBD1	TRBJ2-7	.	TRBV5-1	TGCGCCAGCAGCGTGACAGGGAGCGGTGGGGACGAGCAGTACTTC	CASSVTGSGGDEQYF
TRBD1	TRBJ1-2	.	TRBV5-1	TGCGCCAGCAGACCTGGTACAGGGACAGCTAACTATGGCTACACCTTC	CASRPGTGTANYGYTF
.	TRBJ1-4	.	TRBV6-6	TGTGCCAGCAGTTACTCGACCGGGAATGAAAAACTGTTTTTT	CASSYSTGNEKLFF
.	TRBJ1-3	.	TRBV5-6	TGTGCCAGCAGCTTCAGACTCCCGAGCTCTGGAAACACCATATATTTT	CASSFRLPSSGNTIYF
.	TRBJ1-4	.	TRBV21-1	TGTGCCAGCAGCAAAGCCCCACCCCAGAGACTTAATGAAAAACTGTTTTTT	CASSKAPPQRLNEKLFF
.	TRBJ2-1	.	TRBV5-8	TGTGCCAGCAGCTTGAGGGCCTACAATGAGCAGTTCTTC	CASSLRAYNEQFF
.	TRBJ2-7	.	TRBV15	TGTGCCACCAGCAGAGGTGGCTACGAGCAGTACTTC	CATSRGGYEQYF
.	TRBJ1-4	.	TRBV7-9	TGTGCCAGCAGCTTAGCGTTGCCTTCCAGCCATGAAAAACTGTTTTTT	CASSLALPSSHEKLFF
.	TRBJ1-5	.	TRBV6-6	TGTGCCAGCAGTCCTAGCAATCAGCCCCAGCATTTT	CASSPSNQPQHF
TRBD1	TRBJ2-7	.	TRBV7-6	TGTGCCAGCAGCTCGGGACAGGGGGCCAACGAGCAGTACTTC	CASSSGQGANEQYF
.	TRBJ2-3	.	TRBV9	TGTGCCAGCAGCGTAGGGGACGCGAGCACAGATACGCAGTATTTT	CASSVGDASTDTQYF
TRBD2	TRBJ2-7	once	TRBV7-8	TGTGCCAGCAGCCAAACTAGCGGGGCCATCTACGAGCAGTACTTC	CASSQTSGAIYEQYF
TRBD2	TRBJ2-1	.	TRBV7-9	TGTGCCAGCAGCCCCCAGGGACTAGCGGGGGATGAGCAGTTCTTC	CASSPQGLAGDEQFF
.	TRBJ1-6	.	TRBV10-3	TGTGCCATCAGTGAGTCGCCGGGAGGGACCTATAATTCACCCCTCCACTTT	CAISESPGGTYNSPLHF
.	TRBJ2-7	.	TRBV7-3	TGTGCCAGCAGCTTCGGGGCAGCCCCATCCTACGAGCAGTACTTC	CASSFGAAPSYEQYF
TRBD2	TRBJ2-1	.	TRBV27	TGTGCCAGCAGCAACCTAGCGGGGGTCTTAAATGAGCAGTTCTTC	CASSNLAGVLNEQFF